The next 27 T cell receptor beta chains were all read from a single sample in a study of blood T cell repertoires in COVID-19. Measured with immunoSEQ multiplex PCR; TCRdb has only the in-frame clones, and not every one. The sample has some 17,000 clones; about 80% are singletons. Sequencing used peripheral blood. These receptors all stem from an older man with acute or convalescent COVID-19.

The V gene is TRBV6-6, the J gene TRBJ2-7; 9 bases are a match to TRBD1. Germline V gene data show CDR1 as MNHNY and CDR2 as SVGAGI (reference sequence). This CDR3 region has 14 residues. The V segment lost 9 bases and the J segment 3 bases; nucleotides outside the gene matches: 9. Written as DNA, the CDR3 is TGTGCCAGTCTGGATAGGACAGGGGACTACGAGCAGTACTTC. It is translated as CASLDRTGDYEQYF.

This clone was detected once. DNA for the CDR3: TGTGCCAGCAGCCCGAATCCTCGGGGGGCCAAAGATACGCAGTATTTT. This encodes CASSPNPRGAKDTQYF. The chain carries TRBV7-2 and TRBJ2-3; D may be TRBD2 (7 bases). Deletions cut 5 bases from V and 5 bases from J, with 20 bases between. Germline V gene sequence: CDR1 SGHTA, CDR2 FQGNSA. CDR3 length: 16 amino acids.

Of note for this clone: A read error may produce the germline difference seen at one junction end. This sequence joins TRBV19 and TRBJ2-7; the match to TRBD2 covers 8 bases. Germline lookup yields CDR1 LNHDA and CDR2 SQIVND (reference sequence). The CDR3 is 15 amino acids. The CDR3 coding sequence is TGTGCCAGTAGTATAGATCCCGGGAGGGCCTACAAGCAGTACTTC. This gives the protein CASSIDPGRAYKQYF.

The V call is TRBV7-9, the J call TRBJ1-6, with D unclear. This CDR3 contains 13 residues. Germline CDR1 and CDR2: SEHNR and FQNEAQ (reference sequence). The V end lost 4 bases, the J end lost 6 bases, and 7 bases lay between the germline ends. The CDR3, as DNA: TGTGCCAGCAGCTCCAGTTCTAATTCACCCCTCCACTTT. The encoded protein is CASSSSSNSPLHF.

V and J are TRBV4-3 and TRBJ2-7; D is possibly TRBD1 (5 bases). The CDR3 covers 12 residues. With 6 bases removed from V and 6 bases from J, the gap between germline ends came to 12 bases. Germline lookup yields CDR1 LGHNA and CDR2 YSLEER. The CDR3 DNA reads TGCGCCAGCAGGAGGACACTGATCGAGCAGTACTTC. It encodes CASRRTLIEQYF.

The chain combines TRBV4-2 with TRBJ2-7, with a tentative D call TRBD1 (6 bases). Germline V CDR1 and CDR2: LGHNA, YNFKEQ. The germline V and J ends were trimmed by 1 base and 6 bases, with 16 bases remaining between them. The CDR3 totals 15 residues. The CDR3 loop reads CASSQAQTGISEQYF. The CDR3, as DNA: TGTGCCAGCAGCCAAGCCCAAACAGGGATTTCCGAGCAGTACTTC.

The chain employs TRBV7-2 and TRBJ2-7; 8 bases match TRBD1. V shed 5 bases, J shed 2 bases, and the junction held 8 bases outside the gene matches. The length of the CDR3 is 15 residues. Germline-derived CDR1 and CDR2 are SGHTA and FQGNSA. The CDR3 here is CASSNTGGPTYEQYF. CDR3 DNA: TGTGCCAGCAGCAACACAGGGGGTCCGACCTACGAGCAGTACTTC.

The chain links TRBV19 to TRBJ2-5; the match to TRBD1 covers 8 bases. Per germline, CDR1 LNHDA and CDR2 SQIVND (reference sequence). V lost 4 bases to trimming and J lost 5 bases; unmatched junction nucleotides: 3. The CDR3 is 13 amino acids. The CDR3 spells CASSTSGGETQYF. In DNA, the CDR3 is TGTGCCAGTAGTACTTCAGGGGGCGAGACCCAGTACTTC.

In its sample, this clone was seen a few times. The gene calls are TRBV27 and TRBJ1-6; 8 bases line up with TRBD1. Per the germline V gene, CDR1 is MNHEY and CDR2 is SMNVEV (reference sequence). The V segment lost 8 bases and the J segment 5 bases; nucleotides outside the gene matches: 8. This CDR3 comprises 15 residues. CDR3: CASHPRTGNNSPLHF. The CDR3 DNA follows: TGTGCCAGCCATCCCAGGACAGGGAATAATTCACCCCTCCACTTT.

The chain has TRBV11-3 and TRBJ2-1; D is possibly TRBD1 (5 bases). The germline CDR1 and CDR2 sequences are SGHNT and YENEEA. V lost 8 bases and J lost 5, with 13 bases in between. The CDR3 runs 13 residues. The CDR3: CASSRAGHNEQFF. The CDR3 nucleotides are TGTGCCAGCTCCCGGGCAGGGCACAATGAGCAGTTCTTC.

V and J are TRBV9 and TRBJ2-6, with D possibly matching TRBD2 (6 bases). This CDR3 region has 18 residues. Germline CDR1 SGDLS, CDR2 YYNGEE. V dropped 0 bases and J dropped 0 bases, with 13 bases sitting between them. The CDR3 DNA sequence: TGTGCCAGCAGCGTAGTCGGGGGACTCACCTCTGGGGCCAACGTCCTGACTTTC. This gives the protein CASSVVGGLTSGANVLTF.

The chain combines TRBV19 with TRBJ2-1; TRBD2 matches 10 bases. The CDR3 loop spans 16 amino acids. CDR1 is LNHDA, CDR2 SQIVND, per germline (reference sequence). The trim removed 11 bases at V and 4 bases at J, leaving 14 bases unmatched. The CDR3 loop reads CASTPAGTSVYNEQFF. The CDR3 DNA is TGTGCCTCGACTCCCGCCGGGACTAGCGTTTACAATGAGCAGTTCTTC.

The table lists this clone with a count of one. This chain links TRBV18 with TRBJ2-3; tentatively, D is TRBD2 (5 bases). From germline, CDR1 is KGHSH and CDR2 LQKENI. The CDR3 runs to 13 residues. The germline V and J ends were trimmed by 0 bases and 4 bases, with 5 bases remaining between them. The CDR3: CASSPPSADTQYF. In nucleotides, the CDR3 is TGTGCCAGCTCACCACCTAGCGCAGATACGCAGTATTTT.

The J gene is TRBJ1-6, the V gene TRBV6-2 or TRBV6-3; D is unclear. This CDR3 has 15 residues. The germline CDR1 and CDR2 sequences are MNHEY and SVGEGT. Between the trimmed V and J ends, which lost 4 bases and 8 bases, there was a span of 15 bases. CDR3 sequence: CASSSTDWDYSPLHF. The CDR3 region has the DNA TGTGCCAGCAGTTCTACGGACTGGGATTATTCACCCCTCCACTTT.

The V and J genes are TRBV4-2 and TRBJ1-5; maybe TRBD1 (5 bases). Trimming took off 1 base at V and 2 bases at J, with 12 bases between the two ends. From germline, CDR1 is LGHNA and CDR2 YNFKEQ. The length of the CDR3 is 16 residues. This CDR3 reads CASSQVAGSGNQPQHF. CDR3 nucleotide sequence: TGTGCCAGCAGCCAAGTGGCAGGGTCGGGCAATCAGCCCCAGCATTTT.

The rearrangement links TRBV6-6 to TRBJ2-3, with D tentatively TRBD2 (8 bases). The CDR3 loop spans 16 amino acids. Between the trimmed V and J ends, which lost 7 bases and 0 bases, there was a span of 17 bases. The germline V gene encodes CDR1 MNHNY and CDR2 SVGAGI (reference sequence). The CDR3: CASNPGGTVSTDTQYF. CDR3 nucleotides: TGTGCCAGCAACCCGGGGGGGACAGTTAGCACAGATACGCAGTATTTT.

The rearrangement links TRBV2 to TRBJ2-3; D may be TRBD1 (6 bases). Germline V gene data show CDR1 as SNHLY and CDR2 as FYNNEI. V lost 5 bases, J lost 4 bases, and 16 bases lay in between. The CDR3 is made up of 15 amino acids. As DNA, the CDR3 is TGTGCCAGCAGTTCACAGGGAAAGATTTCAGATACGCAGTATTTT. The encoded protein is CASSSQGKISDTQYF.

The table lists this clone with a count of one. This chain connects TRBV5-6 to TRBJ1-2, with D tentatively TRBD1 (5 bases). Between the trimmed V and J ends, which lost 0 bases and 2 bases, there was a span of 5 bases. The CDR3 is 13 residues long. Looked up from germline, CDR1 is SGHDT and CDR2 is YYEEEE. DNA of the CDR3: TGTGCCAGCAGCTTGGGACAGAACTATGGCTACACCTTC. Its protein product is CASSLGQNYGYTF.

The genes are TRBV19 and TRBJ2-1; 8 bases line up with TRBD2. The CDR3 is made up of 15 amino acids. In germline, CDR1 is LNHDA, CDR2 SQIVND (reference sequence). V lost 3 bases, J lost 4 bases, and 5 bases stayed unmatched. The CDR3 DNA is TGTGCCAGTAGTATTTGGGCGGGGGGATACAATGAGCAGTTCTTC. Translation gives CASSIWAGGYNEQFF.

CDR3 region: CASSRPLAGGRGEQFF. For the CDR3, the DNA is TGTGCCAGCTCACGTCCCCTAGCGGGGGGGCGGGGTGAGCAGTTCTTC. The rearrangement links TRBV18 to TRBJ2-1, with 12 bases aligning to TRBD2. Trimming took 4 bases from V and 9 from J; bases not matched to a gene: 10. CDR1 KGHSH and CDR2 LQKENI come from the germline V gene. This CDR3 spans 16 amino acids.

V is TRBV6-2 or TRBV6-3 and J is TRBJ2-1; 11 bases line up with TRBD2. The CDR3 contains 17 residues. Trimming removed 2 bases from V and 8 bases from J; junction bases left unmatched: 11. Germline V gene data show CDR1 as MNHEY and CDR2 as SVGEGT. The DNA for the CDR3 is TGTGCCAGCAGTTACCGTGGTAGCGGGGGGGCCAAGCATGAGCAGTTCTTC. The encoded protein is CASSYRGSGGAKHEQFF.

The chain links TRBV7-2 to TRBJ2-7, with 11 bases identical to TRBD2. CDR3 length: 14 residues. V shed 1 base and J 8 bases; nucleotides not matched to a gene: 4. Germline loops: CDR1 SGHTA, CDR2 FQGNSA. As DNA, the CDR3 is TGTGCCAGCAGCTTAGATAGCGGGGGGGGTAAGCAGTACTTC. Translated, it gives CASSLDSGGGKQYF.

This clone was observed a handful of times. The chain couples TRBV5-8 to TRBJ1-5; 7 bases map to TRBD1. CDR1 SGHTS and CDR2 YDEGEE come from the germline V gene. The CDR3 has 15 residues. Losses at the gene ends were 2 bases for V and 8 bases for J; bases not matched to a gene: 10. CDR3 amino acids: CASSLTWDRLKPQHF. Here the CDR3 DNA reads TGTGCCAGCAGCTTAACTTGGGACAGACTCAAGCCCCAGCATTTT.

A single count supports this clone. The V gene is TRBV24-1, the J gene TRBJ2-7; possible D gene TRBD1, 6 bases. Germline CDR1 and CDR2: KGHDR and SFDVKD. V was pared by 8 bases and J by 1 base, with 11 bases between. The CDR3 has 13 residues. The CDR3 DNA reads as TGTGCCACCACCGAGCAGGGGTCCTACGAGCAGTACTTC. This gives the protein CATTEQGSYEQYF.

This chain joins TRBV11-1 and TRBJ2-2; D is perhaps TRBD1 (6 bases). V was shortened by 5 bases and J by 6 bases, with 16 bases between the two germline ends. There are 15 residues in the CDR3. Germline V gene sequence: CDR1 SGHAT, CDR2 FQDESV (reference sequence). CDR3 loop: CASSLGTRVSGELFF. As DNA, the CDR3 is TGTGCCAGCAGCCTTGGGACAAGGGTTTCCGGGGAGCTGTTTTTT.

This chain links TRBV19 with TRBJ1-2, with D perhaps matching TRBD1 (5 bases). V lost 6 bases to trimming and J lost 7 bases, with 18 bases between them. Germline V gene data show CDR1 as LNHDA and CDR2 as SQIVND (reference sequence). The CDR3 spans 14 residues. The CDR3 coding sequence is TGTGCCAGTAGGGCGGACATTTTGGGCTTTGGCTACACCTTC. Amino acid sequence: CASRADILGFGYTF. Supplemented by reference TRBV19 and TRBJ1-2, the full variable domain reads DGGITQSPKYLFRKEGQNVTLSCEQNLNHDAMYWYRQDPGQGLRLIYYSQIVNDFQKGDIAEGYSVSREKKESFPLTVTSAQKNPTAFYLCASRADILGFGYTFGSGTRLTVV.

The V gene is TRBV21-1, the J gene TRBJ2-3; the table's D call of TRBD1 was not tested on the DNA. TRBV21-1 is marked as a pseudogene. This CDR3 is 15 amino acids long. The CDR3 loop reads CASSKDRIGTDTQYF. The CDR3, as DNA: TGTGCCAGCAGCAAAGACAGGATAGGCACAGATACGCAGTATTTT.